These 30 T cell receptor beta chains were all obtained from the same sample, sequenced in a study of cytomegalovirus exposure and HLA in healthy donors. PCR primers comprised 60 Vbeta and 13 Jbeta primers. Sequencing was performed with immunoSEQ multiplex PCR; in TCRdb, only in-frame clones are kept and a portion is missing. The data hold about 150,000 clones, with more than 75% observed a single time. The sequenced sample consisted of PBMCs. These receptor sequences come from a woman between 50 and 59 years old in good health and CMV-seropositive.

The chain recombines TRBV27 with TRBJ1-2, with TRBD1 identical over 7 bases. Germline V CDR1 and CDR2: MNHEY, SMNVEV (reference sequence). With V trimmed by 5 bases and J by 5 bases, 11 bases remained unmatched. The CDR3 is made up of 15 amino acids. The CDR3, as DNA: TGTGCCAGCAGTGCCAACCGGGACAGTCCATATGGCTACACCTTC. Translation gives CASSANRDSPYGYTF.

This clone has only a few counts. The rearrangement links TRBV25-1 to TRBJ2-3; the match to TRBD1 covers 7 bases. The CDR3 is made up of 16 amino acids. With V trimmed by 4 bases and J by 2 bases, 9 bases remained unmatched. Per the germline V gene, CDR1 is MGHDK and CDR2 is SYGVNS. This chain's CDR3 is CASSGKTGFATDTQYF. CDR3 sequence (DNA): TGTGCCAGCAGTGGGAAGACAGGGTTCGCCACAGATACGCAGTATTTT.

This clone was detected a few times. The junction shows a germline mismatch at one end, possibly a read error. The chain couples TRBV7-9 to TRBJ1-1; D is possibly TRBD1 (5 bases). Per the germline V gene, CDR1 is SEHNR and CDR2 is FQNEAQ (reference sequence). The CDR3 loop spans 13 amino acids. The chain's CDR3 is CSSSLTGLTEAFF. In nucleotides, the CDR3 is TGTTCCAGCAGCTTAACAGGCCTCACTGAAGCTTTCTTT.

The gene calls are TRBV28 and TRBJ1-5, with D maybe TRBD1 (5 bases). The CDR3 is 13 residues long. The germline CDR1 and CDR2 sequences are MDHEN and SYDVKM. Trimming cost V 6 bases and J 8 bases, with 14 bases left between them. The chain's CDR3 is CASSPRGVKPQHF. DNA for the CDR3: TGTGCCAGCAGCCCCCGGGGGGTCAAGCCCCAGCATTTT.

On this clone: This same CDR3 is encoded by further DNA sequences in the sample. The rearrangement links TRBV4-2 to TRBJ2-3; TRBD2 aligns across 7 bases. Germline CDR1 reads LGHNA; CDR2 reads YNFKEQ. The CDR3 has 17 amino acids. Unmatched junction bases numbered 13, after V lost 2 bases and J lost 5 bases. CDR3 loop: CASSQKKEGRAGDTQYF. The CDR3 DNA sequence: TGTGCCAGCAGCCAAAAAAAGGAGGGGAGGGCGGGAGATACGCAGTATTTT.

The V gene is TRBV7-3, the J gene TRBJ2-3; D may be TRBD2 (5 bases). Trimming cost V 0 bases and J 1 base, with 8 bases left between them. The CDR3 extends over 15 amino acids. Germline V gene lookup returns CDR1 SGHTA and CDR2 FQGTGA. This CDR3 is CASSLTRVGTDTQYF. Here the CDR3 DNA reads TGTGCCAGCAGCTTAACGAGGGTCGGCACAGATACGCAGTATTTT.

The chain has TRBV9 and TRBJ2-5; 8 bases are a match to TRBD2. In germline, CDR1 is SGDLS, CDR2 YYNGEE. This CDR3 is 14 amino acids long. The V gene end was trimmed by 2 bases and the J gene end by 5 bases; junction bases not matched to a gene: 5. CDR3 DNA: TGTGCCAGCAGCGTCGGGGGGGCTTGGGAGACCCAGTACTTC. Translation: CASSVGGAWETQYF.

J is TRBJ2-5 and V is TRBV29-1; possibly TRBD2 for D (6 bases). V was trimmed by 2 bases and J by 2 bases, leaving 9 bases between them. The CDR3 covers 13 residues. CDR1 and CDR2 (germline): SQVTM, ANQGSEA. In DNA form, the CDR3 reads TGCAGCGTTGAACCTAGCGATCAAGAGACCCAGTACTTC. As protein: CSVEPSDQETQYF.

The chain has TRBV10-2 and TRBJ1-2; no reliable D call. Germline lookup yields CDR1 WSHSY and CDR2 SAAADI. The V end was cut by 3 bases, the J end by 4 bases, with 12 bases between. This CDR3 has 14 amino acids. CDR3 amino acids: CASSELRGTYGYTF. The CDR3 bases are TGCGCCAGCAGTGAATTACGGGGAACCTATGGCTACACCTTC.

The V gene is TRBV30, the J gene TRBJ2-1; possibly TRBD1 for D (6 bases). The V and J ends lost 0 bases and 9 bases respectively, with 12 bases between them. Looked up from germline, CDR1 is GTSNPN and CDR2 is SVGIG (reference sequence). The CDR3 has 13 residues. CDR3 residues: CAWSVMRGTEQFF. As DNA, the CDR3 is TGTGCCTGGAGTGTAATGAGGGGGACTGAGCAGTTCTTC.

The chain is built from TRBV2 and TRBJ1-2; D gene unclear. Germline values: CDR1 SNHLY, CDR2 FYNNEI. This CDR3 comprises 17 residues. The V end was cut by 3 bases, the J end by 6 bases, with 23 bases between. The CDR3 here is CASSDPRRGDGSDGYTF. The DNA of the CDR3 is TGTGCCAGCAGTGACCCTCGGCGCGGAGATGGGTCAGATGGCTACACCTTC.

The J gene is TRBJ2-5, the V gene TRBV4-3, with TRBD2 matching 8 bases. The germline V gene encodes CDR1 LGHNA and CDR2 YSLEER. With 1 base clipped from V and 4 bases from J, the junction kept 5 bases outside the gene matches. The CDR3 spans 15 residues. Here the CDR3 reads CASSQGGGGLETQYF. Here the CDR3 DNA reads TGCGCCAGCAGCCAAGGGGGCGGGGGGCTAGAGACCCAGTACTTC.

The chain uses TRBV4-1 and TRBJ2-1; 7 positions agree with TRBD1. Germline V gives CDR1 MGHRA, CDR2 YSYEKL. This CDR3 contains 13 residues. The V and J ends lost 3 bases and 14 bases, in that order; junction bases with no gene match: 10. DNA of the CDR3: TGCGCCAGCAGCCAGTCGATGGGGGACAGCAAGTTCTTC. It specifies CASSQSMGDSKFF.

The chain couples TRBV5-4 to TRBJ2-7; D is perhaps TRBD1 (5 bases). This CDR3 has 15 amino acids. From germline, CDR1 is SGHNT and CDR2 YYREEE (reference sequence). V was cut by 3 bases and J by 5 bases, with 18 bases left in between. The chain's CDR3 is CASSSLLRTPHEQYF. The CDR3 nucleotides read TGTGCCAGCAGCTCCCTACTCCGGACACCCCACGAGCAGTACTTC. The variable domain in full, completed from reference TRBV5-4 and TRBJ2-7, reads ETGVTQSPTHLIKTRGQQVTLRCSSQSGHNTVSWYQQALGQGPQFIFQYYREEENGRGNFPPRFSGLQFPNYSSELNVNALELDDSALYLCASSSLLRTPHEQYFGPGTRLTVT.

The chain links TRBV5-1 to TRBJ2-3, with TRBD1 matching 11 bases. J lost 2 bases, V lost 2 bases, and 7 bases had no gene match. The CDR3 runs to 17 residues. Germline CDR1 is SGHRS and CDR2 is YFSETQ. The chain's CDR3 is CASSLLRTGGNTDTQYF. As DNA, the CDR3 is TGCGCCAGCAGCTTACTTAGGACAGGGGGCAACACAGATACGCAGTATTTT. The entire variable domain, with the rest obtained from reference TRBV5-1 and TRBJ2-3, is as follows: KAGVTQTPRYLIKTRGQQVTLSCSPISGHRSVSWYQQTPGQGLQFLFEYFSETQRNKGNFPGRFSGRQFSNSRSEMNVSTLELGDSALYLCASSLLRTGGNTDTQYFGPGTRLTVL.

This clone was counted a few times. The chain links TRBV11-3 to TRBJ2-3; 11 bases fit TRBD2. The CDR3 runs to 15 residues. Trimming at V came to 5 bases and at J to 5 bases, leaving 6 bases not matched to a gene. Germline assignment: CDR1 SGHNT and CDR2 YENEEA. The CDR3 DNA reads as TGTGCCAGCAGCCGTAGCGGGAGGGGAGAAGATACGCAGTATTTT. Translating gives CASSRSGRGEDTQYF.

This clone came up once. This chain uses TRBV28 with TRBJ1-4, with TRBD1 identical over 11 bases. V gave up 8 bases and J gave up 8 bases; unmatched junction bases: 4. Germline V lookup: CDR1 MDHEN, CDR2 SYDVKM. The CDR3 covers 13 residues. The CDR3 loop is CASWTGGREKLFF. Here the CDR3 DNA reads TGTGCCAGCTGGACAGGGGGCAGGGAAAAACTGTTTTTT. Filled out from reference TRBV28 and TRBJ1-4, the complete variable domain reads DVKVTQSSRYLVKRTGEKVFLECVQDMDHENMFWYRQDPGLGLRLIYFSYDVKMKEKGDIPEGYSVSREKKERFSLILESASTNQTSMYLCASWTGGREKLFFGSGTQLSVL.

This clone was seen only a few times. V usage is TRBV5-1 and J usage is TRBJ1-4; D may be TRBD1 (5 bases). Germline-derived CDR1 and CDR2 are SGHRS and YFSETQ. The CDR3 has 15 residues. V was pared by 0 bases and J by 8 bases, with 14 bases between. The chain's CDR3 is CASSLEGTYGEKLFF. The CDR3, as DNA: TGCGCCAGCAGCTTGGAGGGGACTTATGGCGAAAAACTGTTTTTT.

The rearrangement links TRBV7-8 to TRBJ2-2; 7 bases agree with TRBD2. After removal of 3 bases from V and 2 bases from J, the junction contained 9 bases not matched to a gene. Per the germline V gene, CDR1 is SGHVS and CDR2 is FQNEAQ. CDR3 size: 17 residues. CDR3 DNA sequence: TGTGCCAGCAGCTTTACGCCCGGGACTATTAACACCGGGGAGCTGTTTTTT. Translated: CASSFTPGTINTGELFF.

This clone appeared once. The V gene is TRBV7-2, the J gene TRBJ2-2, with 8 bases fitting TRBD2. The CDR3 loop spans 14 amino acids. CDR1 SGHTA and CDR2 FQGNSA come from the germline V gene. J lost 8 bases, V lost 2 bases, and 4 bases had no gene match. This CDR3 is CASSLKASGGELFF. The CDR3 region has the DNA TGTGCCAGCAGCTTAAAGGCTAGCGGGGGGGAGCTGTTTTTT.

DNA for the CDR3: TGTGCCAGCAGCGTTGGGGGACTAGCTGGTTCGCAGTTCTTC. It encodes CASSVGGLAGSQFF. The V gene is TRBV9, the J gene TRBJ2-1; TRBD2 agrees at 9 bases. This CDR3 has 14 amino acids. V was clipped by 2 bases and J by 12 bases; unmatched bases: 9. CDR1 is SGDLS, CDR2 YYNGEE, per germline.

This chain links TRBV7-8 with TRBJ2-2; 15 positions match TRBD2. CDR3 length equals 17 residues. The germline CDR1 and CDR2 sequences are SGHVS and FQNEAQ. Losses at the gene ends were 3 bases for V and 5 bases for J; bases not matched to a gene: 4. Here the CDR3 DNA reads TGTGCCAGCAGCTTTGGACTAGCGGGGGGGGAAACCGGGGAGCTGTTTTTT. Translated, it gives CASSFGLAGGETGELFF.

As for this clone: Distinct nucleotide sequences in the sample also encode this CDR3. The J gene is TRBJ2-7, the V gene TRBV28; TRBD1 aligns across 9 bases. Trimming removed 3 bases from V and 4 bases from J; junction bases left unmatched: 1. CDR3 length: 13 amino acids. The V gene's germline CDR1 is MDHEN and CDR2 SYDVKM. CDR3 bases: TGTGCCAGCAGTTTGGGACAGGGATACGAGCAGTACTTC. Translation gives CASSLGQGYEQYF. Full variable domain (rest looked up from reference TRBV28 and TRBJ2-7): DVKVTQSSRYLVKRTGEKVFLECVQDMDHENMFWYRQDPGLGLRLIYFSYDVKMKEKGDIPEGYSVSREKKERFSLILESASTNQTSMYLCASSLGQGYEQYFGPGTRLTVT.

This chain connects TRBV6-1 to TRBJ2-7, with 8 bases fitting TRBD1. From germline, CDR1 is MNHNS and CDR2 SASEGT. J gave up 0 bases and V 8 bases, and 9 bases lay outside the gene matches. The CDR3 runs to 15 residues. CDR3 region: CASRRDRWNSYEQYF. The CDR3 DNA follows: TGTGCCAGCCGAAGGGACAGGTGGAACTCCTACGAGCAGTACTTC.

This clone was seen once. The chain is built from TRBV5-6 and TRBJ1-4, with D possibly matching TRBD1 (5 bases). Germline values: CDR1 SGHDT, CDR2 YYEEEE. The V and J ends lost 1 base and 5 bases respectively, with 15 bases between them. The CDR3 covers 16 residues. CDR3: CASSLLRGGENEKLFF. CDR3 coding DNA: TGTGCCAGCAGCTTGCTGCGGGGGGGAGAAAATGAAAAACTGTTTTTT.

The J gene is TRBJ1-1, the V gene TRBV5-5, with a weak D call TRBD1 (5 bases). CDR1 is SGHKS, CDR2 YYEKEE, per germline (reference sequence). CDR3 size: 15 residues. With 0 bases removed from V and 3 bases from J, the gap between germline ends came to 12 bases. The CDR3 loop reads CASSLDGSRDTEAFF. CDR3 DNA: TGTGCCAGCAGCTTGGACGGTAGCAGGGACACTGAAGCTTTCTTT.

The V call is TRBV21-1, the J call TRBJ2-1; no check of the table's D call, TRBD2, against the DNA was made. TRBV21-1 is deemed a pseudogene. CDR3 length equals 15 residues. CDR3 sequence: CARTDFSGYYNEQFF. CDR3 bases: TGTGCCAGAACCGACTTTAGCGGATATTACAATGAGCAGTTCTTC.

The chain is built from TRBV19 and TRBJ2-1, with a weak D call TRBD2 (7 bases). CDR3 length: 17 amino acids. V was pared by 5 bases and J by 6 bases, with 23 bases between. Per the germline V gene, CDR1 is LNHDA and CDR2 is SQIVND (reference sequence). DNA for the CDR3: TGTGCCAGTAGTCCTCTACTAGGGCGGGAGACAGGCAATGAGCAGTTCTTC. This sequence encodes CASSPLLGRETGNEQFF.

V is TRBV4-3 and J is TRBJ1-1; D is ambiguous. V gave up 0 bases and J gave up 1 base, with 12 bases separating them. Germline V CDR1 and CDR2: LGHNA, YSLEER. This CDR3 comprises 16 residues. CDR3 sequence reads: CASSQEERRANTEAFF. CDR3 coding DNA: TGCGCCAGCAGCCAAGAAGAAAGGAGGGCGAACACTGAAGCTTTCTTT.

The V gene is TRBV4-2, the J gene TRBJ1-6, with D tentatively TRBD1 (5 bases). Trimming cost V 3 bases and J 8 bases, with 14 bases left between them. The CDR3 extends over 15 amino acids. In germline, CDR1 is LGHNA, CDR2 YNFKEQ. As DNA, the CDR3 is TGTGCCAGCAGCCAGGAGGGGCTAGCAGATTCACCCCTCCACTTT. Translation gives CASSQEGLADSPLHF.